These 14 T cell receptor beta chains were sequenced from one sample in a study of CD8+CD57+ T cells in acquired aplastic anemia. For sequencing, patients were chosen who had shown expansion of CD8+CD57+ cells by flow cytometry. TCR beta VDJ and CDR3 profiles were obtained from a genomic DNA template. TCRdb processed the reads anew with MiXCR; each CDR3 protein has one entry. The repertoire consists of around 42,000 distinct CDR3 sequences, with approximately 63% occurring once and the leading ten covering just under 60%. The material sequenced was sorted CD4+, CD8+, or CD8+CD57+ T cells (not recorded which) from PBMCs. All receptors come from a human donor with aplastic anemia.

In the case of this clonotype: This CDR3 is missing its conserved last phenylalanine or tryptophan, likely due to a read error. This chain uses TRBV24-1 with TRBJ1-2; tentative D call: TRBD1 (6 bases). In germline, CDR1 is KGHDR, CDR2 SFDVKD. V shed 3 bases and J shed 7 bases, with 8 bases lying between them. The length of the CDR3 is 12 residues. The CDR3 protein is CATSDRTAGYTL. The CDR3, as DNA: TGTGCCACCAGTGATCGGACAGCTGGCTACACCCTC.

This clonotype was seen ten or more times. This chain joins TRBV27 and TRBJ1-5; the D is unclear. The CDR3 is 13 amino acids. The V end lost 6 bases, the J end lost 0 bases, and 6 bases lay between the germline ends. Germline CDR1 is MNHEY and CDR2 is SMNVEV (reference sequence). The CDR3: CASRTYSNQPQHF. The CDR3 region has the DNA TGTGCCAGCAGAACTTATAGCAATCAGCCCCAGCATTTT.

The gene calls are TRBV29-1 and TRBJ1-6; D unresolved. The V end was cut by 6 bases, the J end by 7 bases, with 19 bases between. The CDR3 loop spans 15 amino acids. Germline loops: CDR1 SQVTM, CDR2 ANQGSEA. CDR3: CSVKEDGASNSPLHF. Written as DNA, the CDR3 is TGCAGCGTAAAAGAGGACGGAGCATCAAATTCACCCCTCCACTTT.

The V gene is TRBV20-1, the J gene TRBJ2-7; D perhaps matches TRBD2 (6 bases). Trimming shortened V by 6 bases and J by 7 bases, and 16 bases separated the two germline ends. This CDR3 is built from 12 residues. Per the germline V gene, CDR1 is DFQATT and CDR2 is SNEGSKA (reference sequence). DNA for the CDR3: TGCAGTGCCTTCCGAGGTGGGGGGGAGCAGTACTTC. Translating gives CSAFRGGGEQYF.

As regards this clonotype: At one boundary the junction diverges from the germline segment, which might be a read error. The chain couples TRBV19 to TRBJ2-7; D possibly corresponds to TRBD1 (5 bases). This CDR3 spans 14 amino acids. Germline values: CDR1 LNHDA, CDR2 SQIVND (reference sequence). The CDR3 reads CASSIGAVSYEQCF. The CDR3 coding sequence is TGCGCCAGTAGTATTGGGGCAGTCTCCTACGAGCAGTGCTTC.

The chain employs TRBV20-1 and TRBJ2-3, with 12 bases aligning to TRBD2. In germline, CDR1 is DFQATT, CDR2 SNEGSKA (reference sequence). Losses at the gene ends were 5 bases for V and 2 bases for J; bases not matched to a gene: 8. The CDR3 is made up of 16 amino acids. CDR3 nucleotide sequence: TGCAGTGCTGCGTTAGGACTAGCGGGGAACACAGATACGCAGTATTTT. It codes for CSAALGLAGNTDTQYF.

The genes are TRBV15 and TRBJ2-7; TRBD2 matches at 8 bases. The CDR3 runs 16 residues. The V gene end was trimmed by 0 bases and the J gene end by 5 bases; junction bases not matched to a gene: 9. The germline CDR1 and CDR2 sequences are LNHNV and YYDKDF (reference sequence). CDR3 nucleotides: TGTGCCACCAGCAGAGAGGACGGGGGGGCATTTAACGAGCAGTACTTC. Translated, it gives CATSREDGGAFNEQYF.

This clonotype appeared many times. CDR3 region: CASSRGAGTYEQYF. CDR3 DNA sequence: TGTGCCAGCAGCCGAGGGGCAGGAACCTACGAGCAGTACTTC. V and J are TRBV27 and TRBJ2-7; D tentatively reads TRBD1 or TRBD2 (5 bases each). The CDR3 length is 14 residues. From germline, CDR1 is MNHEY and CDR2 SMNVEV (reference sequence). Trimming took 6 bases from V and 2 from J, leaving 14 bases between them.

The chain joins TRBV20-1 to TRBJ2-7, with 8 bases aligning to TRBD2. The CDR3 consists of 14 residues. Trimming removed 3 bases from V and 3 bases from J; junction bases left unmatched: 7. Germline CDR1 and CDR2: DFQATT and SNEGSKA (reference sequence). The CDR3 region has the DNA TGCAGTGCTAGGCCCGGGACTAGACGCTACGAGCAGTACTTC. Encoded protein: CSARPGTRRYEQYF.

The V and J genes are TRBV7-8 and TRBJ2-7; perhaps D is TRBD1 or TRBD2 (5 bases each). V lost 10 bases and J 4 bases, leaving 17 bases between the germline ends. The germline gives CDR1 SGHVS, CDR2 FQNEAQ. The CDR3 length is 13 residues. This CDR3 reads CAISDQGRYEQYF. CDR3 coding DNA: TGTGCCATCAGTGATCAGGGACGATACGAGCAGTACTTC.

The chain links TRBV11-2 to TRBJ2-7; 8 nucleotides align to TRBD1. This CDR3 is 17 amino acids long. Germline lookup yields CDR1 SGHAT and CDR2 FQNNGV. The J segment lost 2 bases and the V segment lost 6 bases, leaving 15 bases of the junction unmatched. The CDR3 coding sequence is TGTGCCAGCAGTGACGAGGCGGACAGGGTAGTACCCTACGAGCAGTACTTC. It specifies CASSDEADRVVPYEQYF.

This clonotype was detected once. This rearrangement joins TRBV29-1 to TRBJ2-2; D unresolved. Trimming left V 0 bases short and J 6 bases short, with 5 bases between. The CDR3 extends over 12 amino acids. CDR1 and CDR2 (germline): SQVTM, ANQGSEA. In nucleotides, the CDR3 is TGCAGCGTTGAAGAAAACTCCGGGGAGCTGTTTTTT. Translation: CSVEENSGELFF.

The CDR3 sequence is CASSQDDDFYEQYF. The CDR3 DNA follows: TGCGCCAGCAGCCAAGACGACGATTTCTACGAGCAGTACTTC. V is TRBV5-1 and J is TRBJ2-7, with unresolved D. The CDR3 has 14 amino acids. From germline, CDR1 is SGHRS and CDR2 YFSETQ. Trimming pared 4 bases from V and 3 bases from J, leaving 14 bases between.

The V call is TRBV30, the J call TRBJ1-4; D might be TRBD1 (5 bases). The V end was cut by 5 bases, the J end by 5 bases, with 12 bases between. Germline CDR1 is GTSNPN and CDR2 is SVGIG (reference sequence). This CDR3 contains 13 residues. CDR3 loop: CAWGGTANEKLFF. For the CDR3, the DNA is TGTGCCTGGGGGGGGACTGCGAATGAAAAACTGTTTTTT.